Reported below is one TCR beta chain. The sample belongs to a study of technical replicates of blood from a few donors. This CDR3 contains 13 residues. Germline CDR1 is MNHEY and CDR2 is SMNVEV (reference sequence). The V segment lost 5 bases and the J segment 7 bases; nucleotides outside the gene matches: 5. TCRdb keeps only in-frame clones here, not all; method: immunoSEQ multiplex PCR. Among approximately 81,000 clones listed, around four fifths were seen once. The sequenced material came from PBMCs. V usage is TRBV27 and J usage is TRBJ1-2, with TRBD1 matching over 9 bases. The receptor's source is a human donor in good health. Some clones in this sample may be carry-over from other donors' samples. For the CDR3, the DNA is TGTGCCAGCAGTCCAAGGACAGGGGTTGGCTACACCTTC. It is translated as CASSPRTGVGYTF.